The TCR beta chain under discussion was sequenced for a study of T cells in localized non-small cell lung cancer. Sequencing used immunoSEQ multiplex PCR; TCRdb keeps in-frame clones, though not all of them. This sample carries around 140,000 clones, around 90% of them seen once, and the ten largest clones take around 1.7%. Broader study findings: Across samples, adjacent lung featured a median roughly 60 of the top 100 tumor clones. Higher blood T cell density tracked longer overall survival.

Details on this clone: Its antigen is as yet unknown.

This CDR3 comprises 13 residues. CDR1 and CDR2 from the germline V gene are SNHLY and FYNNEI. Trimming pared 5 bases from V and 3 bases from J, leaving 10 bases between. The clonotype was recovered from a female donor of 60 years or more with stage I lung adenocarcinoma. The sample in question was peripheral blood, obtained before any cancer treatment. The genes are TRBV2 and TRBJ1-1; D is unresolved. CDR3 sequence reads: CASSRVGYTEAFF. For the CDR3, the DNA is TGTGCCAGCAGTCGGGTAGGATACACTGAAGCTTTCTTT.